These T cell receptor beta chains were read from a single sample in a study of T cells in Graves' hyperthyroidism and ophthalmopathy. TCRdb re-called the multiplex PCR reads with MiXCR, one entry per CDR3 protein. The sample includes a few hundred thousand distinct CDR3 sequences, about a sixth of them seen just once. The material sequenced was blood. The origin of the receptors is a woman between 35 and 50 years old with Graves' ophthalmopathy. The CDR3 runs from the conserved cysteine through the conserved F or W. The D gene is left open where the match is weak. Only some rows state a clone size, as once, few, many or a class for expanded clones.

J gene	D gene	clone size	V gene	CDR3 DNA	CDR3 protein
TRBJ1-1	TRBD1	many	TRBV29-1	TGCAGCGCTACGGGACAGGTGAACACTGAAGCTTTCTTT	CSATGQVNTEAFF
TRBJ1-2	NA	many	TRBV2	TGTGCCAGCAGAACCCTCCGGCGGAGGGGGAACTATGGCTACACCTTC	CASRTLRRRGNYGYTF
TRBJ1-1	NA	many	TRBV18	TGTGCCAGCTCACCAGGGGCCGAACGAGAAGCTTTCTTT	CASSPGAEREAFF
TRBJ2-2	NA	NA	TRBV3-1	TGTGCCAGCAGCACCGACCGGGACTGGTTGAACACCGGGGAGCTGTTTTTT	CASSTDRDWLNTGELFF
TRBJ1-1	TRBD1	many	TRBV4-2	TGTGCCAGCAGCCAAGCGAGAACAGGGGGCACTGAAGCTTTCTTT	CASSQARTGGTEAFF
TRBJ2-5	NA	many	TRBV28	TGTGCCAGCAACCCCGGAGGGTCAGGAGAGACCCAGTACTTC	CASNPGGSGETQYF
TRBJ1-2	NA	many	TRBV12-3/TRBV12-4	TGTGCCAGCAGTTTACGTAGGGGTTATGGCTACACCTTC	CASSLRRGYGYTF
TRBJ2-7	NA	many	TRBV2	TGTGCCAGCAGTGAGATCGTTTGGCAGGGTGTCACCTACGAGCAGTACTTC	CASSEIVWQGVTYEQYF
TRBJ2-5	NA	many	TRBV2	TGTGCCAGCAGGGACACAGGAGAACAAGAGACCCAGTACTTC	CASRDTGEQETQYF
TRBJ1-1	NA	many	TRBV27	TGTGCCAGCAGTTTTTTCCCGCGCGGCACTGAAGCTTTCTTT	CASSFFPRGTEAFF
TRBJ2-7	TRBD2	many	TRBV4-1	TGCGCCAGCAGCCAAGGACTAGCGGGGATCGAGCAGTACTTC	CASSQGLAGIEQYF
TRBJ1-1	NA	NA	TRBV6-2/TRBV6-3	TGTGCCAGCGGGCACGGCACTGAAGCTTTCTTT	CASGHGTEAFF
TRBJ2-7	TRBD2	once	TRBV6-1	TGTGCCAGCAGTGGCGGGAGGGTGCAGTACTTC	CASSGGRVQYF
TRBJ1-2	TRBD1	NA	TRBV12-3/TRBV12-4	TGTGCCAGCAGTTCACCACAGACAGGGGGCAACTATGGCTACACCTTC	CASSSPQTGGNYGYTF
TRBJ2-2	NA	many	TRBV11-2	TGTGCCAGCAGCTCCCTCAAGGGGGGAAACACCGGGGAGCTGTTTTTT	CASSSLKGGNTGELFF
TRBJ2-7	NA	NA	TRBV12-3/TRBV12-4	TGTGCCAGCAGCCGGAACCGGCCTACCTACGAGCAGTACTTC	CASSRNRPTYEQYF
TRBJ1-1	NA	many	TRBV11-2	TGTGCCAGCAGCTTAACAGTAAACCAAGCTTTCTTT	CASSLTVNQAFF
TRBJ2-7	NA	many	TRBV11-2	TGTGCCAGCAGCTGGGGGGCGGGGCGGTACTCCTACGAGCAGTACTTC	CASSWGAGRYSYEQYF
TRBJ2-3	NA	many	TRBV19	TGTGCCAGTAGTACATTGGGACCGGGACTGTTCGGCACAGATACGCAGTATTTT	CASSTLGPGLFGTDTQYF
TRBJ2-2	TRBD2	NA	TRBV4-1	TGCGCCAGCAGCCAAGATTGGGGGGGTAGCGGGAGCCACGGGGAGCTGTTTTTT	CASSQDWGGSGSHGELFF
TRBJ2-5	TRBD1	many	TRBV11-2	TGTGCCAGCAGCTCCCCCCGGACAGGGGGTGAGACCCAGTACTTC	CASSSPRTGGETQYF
TRBJ2-5	NA	many	TRBV27	TGTGCCAGCAGCCGGCAGGGGATGTGGGAGACCCAGTACTTC	CASSRQGMWETQYF
TRBJ2-7	NA	many	TRBV13	TGTGCCAGCAGCCCTGCGGGCACAGGGTATCCCTACGAGCAGTACTTC	CASSPAGTGYPYEQYF
TRBJ2-7	TRBD2	many	TRBV6-1	TGTGCCACCCGGGTAGCTAGCGGGTCCTACGAGCAGTACTTC	CATRVASGSYEQYF
TRBJ2-5	NA	NA	TRBV2	TGTGCCAGCAGTGATTCCCAGGGGATATTCGAGACCCAGTACTTC	CASSDSQGIFETQYF
TRBJ1-2	TRBD1	many	TRBV10-3	TGTGCCATCTCAGGGACAGCTAACTATGGCTACACCTTC	CAISGTANYGYTF
TRBJ1-1	NA	few	TRBV5-6	TGTGCCAGCAGCTTTGCCTACACTGAAGCTTTCTTT	CASSFAYTEAFF
TRBJ1-1	NA	many	TRBV5-1	TGCGCCAGCAGCTTGGCCATACACAAGAACACTGAAGCTTTCTTT	CASSLAIHKNTEAFF
TRBJ2-2	NA	many	TRBV2	TGTGCCAGCAGGCAAATGAACAGGGTTGGCGCCGGGGAGCTGTTTTTT	CASRQMNRVGAGELFF
TRBJ1-2	NA	many	TRBV20-1	TGCAGTGCTGCTCCCAGGCTTTGGGGCTATGGCTACACCTTC	CSAAPRLWGYGYTF
TRBJ2-7	NA	NA	TRBV6-5	TGTGCCAGCAGCTTAGGTTTGGAGTACGAGCAGTACTTC	CASSLGLEYEQYF
TRBJ2-2	TRBD2	many	TRBV11-1	TGTGCCAGCAGTCGACTAGCGGGAGGAGGCACCGGGGAGCTGTTTTTT	CASSRLAGGGTGELFF
TRBJ2-7	NA	many	TRBV29-1	TGCAGCGTTGCTGGGACACGGCGGGGGAACGAGCAGTACTTC	CSVAGTRRGNEQYF